The 2 T cell receptor beta chains reported below all come from one sample, sequenced in a study of CD8 T cells in Susac syndrome. The RNA input was roughly 0.45 to 1 ug, and it was reverse transcribed with random hexamers. TCRdb re-analysed the immunoSEQ multiplex PCR reads in MiXCR, keeping a single row per CDR3 protein. The sample holds some 130,000 distinct CDR3 sequences, approximately 95% seen once. Material: CD8+ T cells from PBMCs. Source of these receptors: a human donor with Susac syndrome.

The J gene is TRBJ2-6, the V gene TRBV7-3, with TRBD2 as a possible D gene (5 bases). CDR1 and CDR2 from the germline V gene are SGHTA and FQGTGA. The CDR3 is made up of 15 amino acids. Trimming removed 2 bases at V and 2 bases at J, with 7 bases between. CDR3 sequence: CASSLYGAGANVLTF. The CDR3 bases are TGTGCCAGCAGCTTATACGGGGCTGGGGCCAACGTCCTGACTTTC.

The chain carries TRBV24-1 and TRBJ2-1, with D possibly matching TRBD2 (5 bases). V dropped 7 bases and J dropped 5 bases, with 8 bases sitting between them. The germline V gene has CDR1 KGHDR and CDR2 SFDVKD. There are 12 residues in the CDR3. CDR3 nucleotides: TGTGCCACCAGCGAGGGAAACAATGAGCAGTTCTTC. Translating it yields CATSEGNNEQFF.